These 5 T cell receptor beta chains were all obtained from the same sample, sequenced in a study of OX40 agonist ivuxolimab in advanced cancers. Profiled with immunoSEQ multiplex PCR; TCRdb holds only in-frame clones, not every one. Here the sample spans around 89,000 clones, approximately 90% being singletons. This material consisted of CD4+ or CD8+ T cells sorted from blood, taken in a trial of the OX40 agonist ivuxolimab. The receptors come from an adult with an advanced solid tumor such as melanoma, head and neck, liver or kidney cancer.

This chain connects TRBV28 to TRBJ1-4; TRBD1 is a possible D gene (5 bases). V was shortened by 5 bases and J by 10 bases, with 14 bases between the two germline ends. Germline CDR1 reads MDHEN; CDR2 reads SYDVKM. This CDR3 is 13 amino acids long. CDR3 residues: CASSQGPLGKLFF. In nucleotides, the CDR3 is TGTGCCAGCAGTCAGGGTCCTTTAGGAAAACTGTTTTTT.

This clone was seen only once. The V and J genes are TRBV5-1 and TRBJ1-2; no definite D call. Germline V gene data show CDR1 as SGHRS and CDR2 as YFSETQ. V was clipped by 4 bases and J by 4 bases, with 14 bases between them. The CDR3 runs to 14 residues. The CDR3 DNA is TGCGCCAGCAGCCCCTCCGGGAACATCTATGGCTACACCTTC. This sequence encodes CASSPSGNIYGYTF.

The genes are TRBV7-2 and TRBJ1-5, with a weak D call TRBD1 (6 bases). This CDR3 spans 16 amino acids. The germline gives CDR1 SGHTA, CDR2 FQGNSA. The V end was cut by 4 bases, the J end by 1 base, with 14 bases between. This chain's CDR3 is CASSWGGPRSNQPQHF. The CDR3 DNA reads as TGTGCCAGCAGCTGGGGGGGGCCGCGCAGCAATCAGCCCCAGCATTTT.

The rearrangement uses TRBV29-1 and TRBJ1-4; no definite D call. CDR1 is SQVTM, CDR2 ANQGSEA, per germline. The CDR3 has 15 amino acids. Trimming shortened V by 0 bases and J by 5 bases, and 13 bases separated the two germline ends. Here the CDR3 DNA reads TGCAGCGTTGAAGATCGAGGACGGGAAAATGAAAAACTGTTTTTT. Translated: CSVEDRGRENEKLFF.

This clone was observed a handful of times. The chain joins TRBV2 to TRBJ2-7, with TRBD1 identical over 7 bases. V gave up 0 bases and J gave up 12 bases; unmatched junction bases: 8. There are 13 residues in the CDR3. Germline V lookup: CDR1 SNHLY, CDR2 FYNNEI. The CDR3 DNA is TGTGCCAGCAGTGAAGCTGACAGGGTAAGAAGGTACTTC. Encoded protein: CASSEADRVRRYF.